In this sample, the clone carrying this T cell receptor beta chain turned up a few times. This record belongs to a study of T-cell memory formation after mild COVID-19. Via MiXCR, TCRdb re-called the 5' RACE reads, giving one row per CDR3 protein. The top ten clones hold 8.5% to 9% of a sample with around 420,000 distinct CDR3 sequences, roughly 24% of them seen once. Trimming took 0 bases from V and 5 from J; bases not matched to a gene: 5. CDR1 is MNHEY and CDR2 is SMNVEV in the germline V gene (reference sequence). The CDR3 totals 16 residues. Input material: PBMCs or a T cell subset sorted from them (not recorded which). V gene TRBV27 combines with J gene TRBJ1-5; 9 nucleotides agree with TRBD1. The receptor's source is an adult woman who had mild COVID-19 (a few samples of this study predate the infection). Cell type and time point are not known. The CDR3 DNA follows: TGTGCCAGCAGTTTATCCGCCGGGACAGGGTATCAGCCCCAGCATTTT. Its translation is CASSLSAGTGYQPQHF.